This T cell receptor beta chain is drawn from a study of T cells in Graves' hyperthyroidism and ophthalmopathy. General study findings and limits: Most expanded thyroid clonotypes above 0.001 recurred in blood.

Researchers amplified the TCR beta CDR3 regions from RNA transcripts. The HTBI primer set drove a first-round RT-PCR of the TCR CDR3. TCRdb independently ran MiXCR on the multiplex PCR reads; one entry per CDR3 protein. The repertoire holds roughly 530,000 distinct CDR3 sequences, with roughly a sixth as singletons. Points on this clonotype: Its antigen is currently unknown.

Germline values: CDR1 SGHVS, CDR2 FQNEAQ. The CDR3 totals 14 residues. The germline V and J ends were trimmed by 5 bases and 8 bases, with 18 bases remaining between them. In the ophthalmopathy cohort, Clinical Activity Score was at least 3, NOSPECS grade at least 4, and duration under 3 months. The receptor was isolated from a woman younger than 30 with Graves' ophthalmopathy. The chain joins TRBV7-8 to TRBJ1-2; TRBD1 is a possible D gene (6 bases). Material for sequencing was blood. The CDR3 nucleotides read TGTGCCAGCAGCATGGACAGTTCCATGGGGGGCTACACCTTC. This gives the protein CASSMDSSMGGYTF.